The next 32 T cell receptor beta chains were all read from a single sample in a study of T cells in Graves' hyperthyroidism and ophthalmopathy (dated 2019 in TCRdb). The library was prepared using multiplex PCR. Sequencing was performed on an Illumina HiSeq 2000. The TCR beta CDR3 regions were amplified from the RNA transcripts. The TCR CDR3 was subjected to a first round of RT-PCR using the HTBI primer set and the Qiagen OneStep RT-PCR kit. The raw public reads went through TCRdb reprocessing: fastp at Q25, MiXCR clone calling, in-frame beta chains kept. Here each entry gathers all rows of one CDR3 protein and keeps the most common genes and DNA. The sample has about 600,000 distinct CDR3 sequences on record, 14% of them singletons. The top ten clonotypes cover around 7% of the sample. Material: blood. All receptors come from a woman between 18 and 29 years old with Graves' ophthalmopathy.

This clonotype was recorded many times. This sequence joins TRBV20-1 and TRBJ1-1; 7 nucleotides match TRBD1. The V and J ends lost 6 bases and 3 bases, in that order; junction bases with no gene match: 4. CDR3 length: 12 amino acids. Germline V gene lookup returns CDR1 DFQATT and CDR2 SNEGSKA (reference sequence). The CDR3 is CSAPGQDTEAFF. CDR3 DNA sequence: TGCAGTGCCCCTGGACAGGACACTGAAGCTTTCTTT.

The chain recombines TRBV6-1 with TRBJ2-7; 7 positions agree with TRBD2. The CDR3 loop spans 15 amino acids. The germline V gene has CDR1 MNHNS and CDR2 SASEGT. Trimming cost V 5 bases and J 3 bases; bases outside gene matches: 10. The DNA for the CDR3 is TGTGCCAGCAGTCCTGGGGTAGCGGGCCTCTACGAGCAGTACTTC. This sequence encodes CASSPGVAGLYEQYF.

In its sample, this clonotype was seen a few times. The chain carries TRBV5-1 and TRBJ2-2, with a weak D call TRBD2 (5 bases). Germline V lookup: CDR1 SGHRS, CDR2 YFSETQ. This CDR3 region has 15 residues. The V end lost 0 bases, the J end lost 2 bases, and 8 bases lay between the germline ends. DNA for the CDR3: TGCGCCAGCAGCTTGGATTCGGGAAACACCGGGGAGCTGTTTTTT. Its translation is CASSLDSGNTGELFF. The whole variable domain, remainder taken from reference TRBV5-1 and TRBJ2-2, is KAGVTQTPRYLIKTRGQQVTLSCSPISGHRSVSWYQQTPGQGLQFLFEYFSETQRNKGNFPGRFSGRQFSNSRSEMNVSTLELGDSALYLCASSLDSGNTGELFFGEGSRLTVL.

Details on this clonotype: It is likely a read error, because the conserved phenylalanine at the end of the CDR3 is missing. This chain uses TRBV7-9 with TRBJ2-7, with D tentatively TRBD1 (6 bases). Germline V gene lookup returns CDR1 SEHNR and CDR2 FQNEAQ (reference sequence). This CDR3 is built from 16 residues. The germline V and J ends were trimmed by 6 bases and 3 bases, with 21 bases remaining between them. The CDR3: CASSSSRTAKNYEQYL. The CDR3 bases are TGTGCCAGCAGTTCATCCCGGACAGCGAAAAACTACGAGCAGTACCTC.

This clonotype was counted a few times. Germline and junction disagree at one end, which may indicate a read error. J is TRBJ2-1 and V is TRBV3-1, with D tentatively TRBD2 (5 bases). Germline V gives CDR1 LGHDT, CDR2 YNNKEL (reference sequence). The CDR3 spans 15 residues. The CDR3 loop reads CASSQAASLYNEQFF. Here the CDR3 DNA reads TGCGCCAGCAGCCAAGCGGCTAGCCTATACAATGAGCAGTTCTTC.

This clonotype was picked up many times. The rearrangement joins TRBV7-9 to TRBJ1-2; 8 bases map to TRBD1. The V gene's germline CDR1 is SEHNR and CDR2 FQNEAQ (reference sequence). The CDR3 is 16 residues long. V dropped 1 base and J dropped 6; count of bases not matched to a gene: 10. The DNA for the CDR3 is TGTGCCAGCAGCTTAGTAGGGTCAGGGGGCCCGAATGGCTACACCTTC. This gives the protein CASSLVGSGGPNGYTF. Filled out from reference TRBV7-9 and TRBJ1-2, the complete variable domain reads DTGVSQNPRHKITKRGQNVTFRCDPISEHNRLYWYRQTLGQGPEFLTYFQNEAQLEKSRLLSDRFSAERPKGSFSTLEIQRTEQGDSAMYLCASSLVGSGGPNGYTFGSGTRLTVV.

Note on this clonotype: A read error may be the cause here, since a much bigger clone is one base away. V gene TRBV11-3 combines with J gene TRBJ2-7; 11 bases match TRBD2. Judging by the DNA end, TRBJ2-1 fits better; the J call may be wrong. The CDR3 length is 16 residues. The germline CDR1 and CDR2 sequences are SGHNT and YENEEA. This chain's CDR3 is CASSLSGTSGTYEQFF. The CDR3 nucleotides are TGTGCCAGCAGCTTAAGCGGGACTAGCGGAACCTACGAGCAGTTCTTC.

Only a few counts were recorded for this clonotype. This rearrangement joins TRBV9 to TRBJ1-1; D is unclear. CDR3 size: 14 residues. Per the germline V gene, CDR1 is SGDLS and CDR2 is YYNGEE. Trimming cost V 2 bases and J 2 bases, with 10 bases left between them. The CDR3 is CASSVSQDNTEAFF. The CDR3 bases are TGTGCCAGCAGCGTTTCCCAGGACAACACTGAAGCTTTCTTT.

This clonotype was seen many times. The CDR3 DNA reads as TGTGCCAGCAGTATCACTAGCGGGAACCCCAATGAGCAGTTCTTC. As protein: CASSITSGNPNEQFF. V gene TRBV12-3 or TRBV12-4 combines with J gene TRBJ2-1; 10 nucleotides agree with TRBD2. The V gene end was trimmed by 5 bases and the J gene end by 6 bases; junction bases not matched to a gene: 7. The CDR3 totals 15 residues.

V and J are TRBV27 and TRBJ2-7; D is ambiguous. Trimming stripped 5 bases from V and 1 base from J, with 9 bases between. The germline CDR1 and CDR2 sequences are MNHEY and SMNVEV (reference sequence). The CDR3 contains 13 residues. The DNA of the CDR3 is TGTGCCAGCAGTCCCCAGGTTTCCTACGAGCAGTACTTC. It specifies CASSPQVSYEQYF.

This clonotype was counted ten times or more. V and J are TRBV28 and TRBJ2-7; TRBD1 aligns across 12 bases. This CDR3 has 19 amino acids. Looked up from germline, CDR1 is MDHEN and CDR2 is SYDVKM. V trimming: 8 bases; J trimming: 6 bases; junction bases outside the gene matches: 23. The CDR3 sequence is CASRPPGQGASGTEGEQYF. The CDR3 DNA reads TGTGCCAGCCGCCCTCCGGGACAGGGGGCTTCGGGAACTGAGGGCGAGCAGTACTTC.

This clonotype was picked up a small number of times. The rearrangement links TRBV10-3 to TRBJ2-3; the D gene is possibly TRBD2 (6 bases). The CDR3 spans 16 residues. V was shortened by 5 bases and J by 5 bases, with 20 bases between the two germline ends. CDR1 is ENHRY, CDR2 SYGVKD, per germline. The CDR3, as DNA: TGTGCCATCAGTTCAACCGGGACTTGGTATATAGATACGCAGTATTTT. This gives the protein CAISSTGTWYIDTQYF.

This clonotype was found once. This rearrangement joins TRBV6-2 or TRBV6-3 to TRBJ1-5; D gene uncertain. Germline CDR1 and CDR2: MNHEY and SVGEGT. The CDR3 covers 16 residues. Trimming shortened V by 5 bases and J by 3 bases, and 17 bases separated the two germline ends. The CDR3 sequence: CASSAGSDGNNQPQHF. The CDR3 region has the DNA TGTGCCAGCAGTGCAGGATCGGACGGAAACAATCAGCCCCAGCATTTT.

The chain recombines TRBV7-2 with TRBJ2-2, with 7 positions matching TRBD2. This CDR3 has 16 residues. From germline, CDR1 is SGHTA and CDR2 FQGNSA. J gave up 0 bases and V 5 bases, and 6 bases lay outside the gene matches. The CDR3 reads CASSPSGVSNTGELFF. The CDR3, as DNA: TGTGCCAGCAGCCCCAGCGGGGTTTCGAACACCGGGGAGCTGTTTTTT.

This clonotype turned up a few times. The chain's CDR3 is CATSDFHSRGQFF. CDR3 nucleotide sequence: TGTGCCACCAGTGATTTCCACTCCAGAGGGCAGTTCTTC. This chain joins TRBV24-1 and TRBJ2-1; no clear D gene. Germline V gene data show CDR1 as KGHDR and CDR2 as SFDVKD. Trimming cost V 1 base and J 12 bases, with 12 bases left between them. This CDR3 region has 13 residues.

This clonotype was observed a single time. This sequence joins TRBV24-1 and TRBJ2-1; D possibly matches TRBD1 or TRBD2 (5 bases each). CDR1 is KGHDR, CDR2 SFDVKD, per germline. The CDR3 loop spans 16 amino acids. With 3 bases removed from V and 3 bases from J, the gap between germline ends came to 14 bases. The CDR3 DNA reads TGTGCCACCAGTGATCTCTCCGGGACGGACTACAATGAGCAGTTCTTC. This codes for CATSDLSGTDYNEQFF.

The chain links TRBV18 to TRBJ2-4; 10 bases are a match to TRBD2. CDR1 KGHSH and CDR2 LQKENI come from the germline V gene. The CDR3 contains 17 residues. Trimming at V came to 3 bases and at J to 2 bases, leaving 7 bases not matched to a gene. CDR3 loop: CASSPLAGDGSKNIQYF. DNA for the CDR3: TGTGCCAGCTCACCGCTAGCGGGAGACGGGTCCAAAAACATTCAGTACTTC.

This clonotype was counted at least ten times. The chain has TRBV27 and TRBJ2-7; 7 bases line up with TRBD1. The V segment lost 9 bases and the J segment 3 bases; nucleotides outside the gene matches: 11. The CDR3 is 14 residues long. Germline CDR1 MNHEY, CDR2 SMNVEV (reference sequence). CDR3 bases: TGTGCCAGTTGGACCGGGACAGACCACTACGAGCAGTACTTC. It translates to CASWTGTDHYEQYF.

For this clonotype: The junction does not match germline at one end; this may be a read error. This sequence joins TRBV29-1 and TRBJ2-1; 8 bases agree with TRBD1. The V gene's germline CDR1 is SQVTM and CDR2 ANQGSEA. This CDR3 comprises 14 residues. The CDR3 sequence: CSVEGQGSYDEQFF. In DNA form, the CDR3 reads TGCAGCGTAGAAGGACAGGGCTCCTACGATGAGCAGTTCTTC.

The V call is TRBV5-1, the J call TRBJ1-5, with D unresolved. V shed 7 bases and J shed 0 bases, with 14 bases lying between them. The CDR3 totals 15 residues. From germline, CDR1 is SGHRS and CDR2 YFSETQ. The CDR3 sequence: CASGWEPGSNQPQHF. CDR3 nucleotide sequence: TGCGCCAGCGGCTGGGAACCGGGTAGCAATCAGCCCCAGCATTTT.

The chain recombines TRBV6-2 or TRBV6-3 with TRBJ2-1, with D possibly matching TRBD2 (5 bases). Germline CDR1 and CDR2: MNHEY and SVGEGT. This CDR3 is 16 amino acids long. Trimming removed 6 bases from V and 2 bases from J, with 17 bases in between. The CDR3 DNA reads as TGTGCCAGCAGGGCCGGCGGGTCCGACCCCTACAATGAGCAGTTCTTC. Translation: CASRAGGSDPYNEQFF.

This clonotype was found a few times. This chain uses TRBV29-1 with TRBJ2-7, with D possibly being TRBD2 (6 bases). The V and J ends lost 5 bases and 5 bases respectively, with 16 bases between them. This CDR3 has 13 residues. Germline CDR1 is SQVTM and CDR2 is ANQGSEA. The CDR3 spells CSVSRERVHEQYF. CDR3 nucleotides: TGCAGCGTTTCCAGGGAGCGGGTCCACGAGCAGTACTTC.

The table lists this clonotype with many counts. The rearrangement links TRBV2 to TRBJ2-3, with 8 bases lining up with TRBD2. Germline CDR1 reads SNHLY; CDR2 reads FYNNEI. V dropped 0 bases and J dropped 1; count of bases not matched to a gene: 6. The CDR3 has 17 residues. The CDR3 protein is CASSEARGVRGTDTQYF. The CDR3 DNA sequence: TGTGCCAGCAGTGAAGCGCGGGGGGTGCGGGGCACAGATACGCAGTATTTT. Supplemented by reference TRBV2 and TRBJ2-3, the full variable domain reads EPEVTQTPSHQVTQMGQEVILRCVPISNHLYFYWYRQILGQKVEFLVSFYNNEISEKSEIFDDQFSVERPDGSNFTLKIRSTKLEDSAMYFCASSEARGVRGTDTQYFGPGTRLTVL.

The CDR3: CASSLFVSAGGTKNIQYF. DNA of the CDR3: TGTGCCAGCAGCTTATTTGTTTCGGCAGGGGGCACCAAAAACATTCAGTACTTC. The V and J genes are TRBV7-2 and TRBJ2-4, with 8 bases aligning to TRBD1. CDR1 and CDR2 (germline): SGHTA, FQGNSA. Losses at the gene ends were 2 bases for V and 2 bases for J; bases not matched to a gene: 11. The CDR3 length is 18 residues.

At least ten counts were recorded for this clonotype. The chain joins TRBV6-6 to TRBJ2-3, with D unclear. This CDR3 has 18 residues. Germline CDR1 is MNHNY and CDR2 is SVGAGI (reference sequence). The V end lost 0 bases, the J end lost 0 bases, and 16 bases lay between the germline ends. The CDR3 DNA sequence: TGTGCCAGCAGTTACTCGAGGCTCGCGGCCCTTAGCACAGATACGCAGTATTTT. Residues: CASSYSRLAALSTDTQYF.

This clonotype was seen ten or more times. This sequence joins TRBV12-3 or TRBV12-4 and TRBJ1-1; D remains ambiguous. The V and J ends lost 5 bases and 0 bases respectively, with 16 bases between them. The CDR3 loop spans 16 amino acids. The CDR3 sequence: CASSPREGGMNTEAFF. The CDR3 nucleotides read TGTGCCAGCAGTCCCCGTGAGGGTGGGATGAACACTGAAGCTTTCTTT.

As regards this clonotype: Mismatch with germline at one junction end may stem from a read error. The chain has TRBV19 and TRBJ1-5; a weak D match, TRBD1 (6 bases). CDR3 length equals 13 residues. CDR1 LNHDA and CDR2 SQIVND come from the germline V gene (reference sequence). Written as DNA, the CDR3 is TGTGTCAGTACAGGGACGGAGGGTCAGCCCCAGCATTTT. As protein: CVSTGTEGQPQHF.

V usage is TRBV20-1 and J usage is TRBJ2-7; TRBD1 or TRBD2 may be the D gene (6 bases each). In germline, CDR1 is DFQATT, CDR2 SNEGSKA (reference sequence). This CDR3 comprises 14 residues. V shed 1 base and J shed 2 bases, with 12 bases lying between them. For the CDR3, the DNA is TGCAGTGCTAGAGGGTCCGGGGGCACCTACGAGCAGTACTTC. Protein sequence: CSARGSGGTYEQYF.

This clonotype was observed many times. The chain combines TRBV7-3 with TRBJ2-1, with 8 nucleotides matching TRBD2. There are 19 residues in the CDR3. Germline V gene sequence: CDR1 SGHTA, CDR2 FQGTGA. V lost 6 bases and J lost 0; bases outside the gene matches: 16. The DNA for the CDR3 is TGTGCCAGCAGGTCGACTACCGGGAGGGCCTTTGGCTCCTACAATGAGCAGTTCTTC. Its protein is CASRSTTGRAFGSYNEQFF.

This clonotype was found many times. The chain recombines TRBV28 with TRBJ2-1, with 9 bases aligning to TRBD2. This CDR3 comprises 20 residues. V shed 1 base and J 5 bases; nucleotides not matched to a gene: 18. The V gene's germline CDR1 is MDHEN and CDR2 SYDVKM. The CDR3 sequence: CASSLFAHLVRGRVNNEQFF. In nucleotides, the CDR3 is TGTGCCAGCAGTTTATTCGCCCATTTAGTCCGCGGGAGGGTCAACAATGAGCAGTTCTTC.

This clonotype was seen at least ten times. The chain is built from TRBV7-2 and TRBJ2-7; the D is unclear. The CDR3 length is 12 residues. Trimming left V 1 base short and J 6 bases short, with 7 bases between. Germline CDR1 reads SGHTA; CDR2 reads FQGNSA. CDR3 sequence: CASSLVGLEQYF. CDR3 in DNA: TGTGCCAGCAGCTTAGTCGGGCTCGAGCAGTACTTC.

This clonotype was recorded a few times. The genes are TRBV9 and TRBJ2-3, with TRBD2 matching over 8 bases. J lost 5 bases, V lost 3 bases, and 17 bases had no gene match. This CDR3 contains 18 residues. CDR1 SGDLS and CDR2 YYNGEE come from the germline V gene. CDR3 sequence (DNA): TGTGCCAGCAGCGCGCGCCTCGGTAGCGGGATCGGGGGAGATACGCAGTATTTT. This codes for CASSARLGSGIGGDTQYF. Complete variable domain (other parts from reference TRBV9 and TRBJ2-3): DSGVTQTPKHLITATGQRVTLRCSPRSGDLSVYWYQQSLDQGLQFLIQYYNGEERAKGNILERFSAQQFPDLHSELNLSSLELGDSALYFCASSARLGSGIGGDTQYFGPGTRLTVL.